The following is a TCR beta chain sequence with its context. The CDR3 consists of 13 residues. The germline V gene encodes CDR1 SGHVS and CDR2 FNYEAQ. Trimming removed 2 bases at V and 3 bases at J, with 7 bases between. Original handling: ImmunoSEQ output held junction-only sequences without quality scores, so filtering differed. This table comes from immunoSEQ multiplex PCR, and its TCRdb copy is limited to in-frame clones, with some not included. D and trimming come from the DNA, and the V and J calls and clone size come from that table. The data contain 700,000 or so clones, about two thirds of them singletons. The data were obtained in a study of shared clonotypes between healthy human individuals.

Sequences were obtained from memory CD4+ T cells sorted from blood. Subset of the sample: CD45RA-negative fraction. The sequence came from a woman in her twenties or thirties in good health. The chain uses TRBV7-6 and TRBJ1-2, with D possibly being TRBD1 (6 bases). In DNA, the CDR3 is TGTGCCAGCAGCTTATACAGGGACTATGGCTACACCTTC. Amino acids: CASSLYRDYGYTF.